This TCR beta chain was recorded in a study of blood T cells in healthy people across ages. Whole-study results and caveats: Higher diversity and more naive CD4+ cells were features of long-lived donors, compared to aged donors. As naive T cell percentage varied, TCR beta diversity correlated strongly with it.

Isolation of PBMCs gave at least 6 million cells per sample. Sample-barcoded 5' priming and a J-beta primer mix drove a second PCR of about 6 to 12 cycles. A template-switch adaptor that had 12 random nucleotides put a tag on each cDNA molecule. TCRdb itself ran the 5' RACE reads through MiXCR, one entry per CDR3 protein. The sample lists 1.5 million to 1.9 million distinct CDR3 sequences; roughly 43% were seen once. Germline CDR1 and CDR2: ENHRY and SYGVKD. There are 13 residues in the CDR3. This clonotype has a handful of counts. Its antigen is currently unknown. The gene calls are TRBV10-3 and TRBJ2-4; perhaps TRBD1 as D (6 bases). The J call could be wrong; TRBJ2-5 is a better fit for the DNA end. The sequence came from a woman aged 18-29 years in good health. Sequencing was carried out using blood. The CDR3 DNA reads TGTGCCATCAGTGAGTCCCTAGGGGGGACCCAGTACTTC. It specifies CAISESLGGTQYF.